Following are 22 T cell receptor beta chains from one sample sequenced in a study of CD8 T cells in Susac syndrome. The authors reverse transcribed roughly 0.5 to 1 ug RNA with random hexamers. Via MiXCR, TCRdb re-called the immunoSEQ multiplex PCR reads, giving one row per CDR3 protein. Among 300,000 to 350,000 distinct CDR3 sequences listed, around 90% were seen once. Sequencing was performed on CD4+ T cells from PBMCs. The receptors originated from a human donor with multiple sclerosis.

In its sample, this clonotype was seen once. J is TRBJ2-2 and V is TRBV7-2; unclear D gene. Germline V CDR1 and CDR2: SGHTA, FQGNSA. V gave up 5 bases and J gave up 9 bases, with 19 bases separating them. The CDR3 runs 15 residues. CDR3 nucleotide sequence: TGTGCCAGCAGCCCCCGGGTCTTGGTAGACCGGGAGCTGTTTTTT. This translates into CASSPRVLVDRELFF.

DNA for the CDR3: TGTGCCAGCAGTGAAGAGGTCTCTGGGGCCAACGTCCTGACTTTC. Amino acids: CASSEEVSGANVLTF. The J gene is TRBJ2-6, the V gene TRBV2, with D unresolved. Trimming removed 1 base from V and 0 bases from J, with 4 bases in between. The CDR3 has 15 amino acids. Germline lookup yields CDR1 SNHLY and CDR2 FYNNEI. Full variable domain (outside the CDR3, taken from reference TRBV2 and TRBJ2-6): EPEVTQTPSHQVTQMGQEVILRCVPISNHLYFYWYRQILGQKVEFLVSFYNNEISEKSEIFDDQFSVERPDGSNFTLKIRSTKLEDSAMYFCASSEEVSGANVLTFGAGSRLTVL.

The genes are TRBV9 and TRBJ2-7, with D possibly being TRBD2 (6 bases). The length of the CDR3 is 13 residues. The germline V gene encodes CDR1 SGDLS and CDR2 YYNGEE. Trimming stripped 4 bases from V and 6 bases from J, with 14 bases between. The CDR3 DNA follows: TGTGCCAGCAGCTCACTAGCCAGGAGCGAGCAGTACTTC. Translating it yields CASSSLARSEQYF.

This clonotype was observed a single time. The chain employs TRBV11-1 and TRBJ2-1; 10 positions match TRBD1. Germline V gives CDR1 SGHAT, CDR2 FQDESV (reference sequence). The CDR3 is made up of 15 amino acids. With V trimmed by 6 bases and J by 7 bases, 9 bases remained unmatched. This CDR3 reads CASRRDRGFENEQFF. The CDR3 DNA reads as TGTGCCAGCAGGAGGGACAGGGGCTTCGAAAATGAGCAGTTCTTC.

The chain joins TRBV12-3 or TRBV12-4 to TRBJ2-2, with D perhaps matching TRBD1 (5 bases). V was trimmed by 8 bases and J by 0 bases, leaving 13 bases between them. There are 15 residues in the CDR3. The DNA for the CDR3 is TGTGCCAGCGGATACGACAGTGCGAACACCGGGGAGCTGTTTTTT. Protein: CASGYDSANTGELFF.

This clonotype was found a few times. The chain links TRBV6-5 to TRBJ1-2, with D perhaps matching TRBD1 (5 bases). The length of the CDR3 is 13 residues. V was clipped by 5 bases and J by 4 bases, with 11 bases between them. Per germline, CDR1 MNHEY and CDR2 SVGAGI. CDR3 bases: TGTGCCAGCAGTCTCGACAGTGGCTATGGCTACACCTTC. Its translation is CASSLDSGYGYTF.

The chain is built from TRBV6-6 and TRBJ2-1; TRBD1 might be the D (6 bases). From germline, CDR1 is MNHNY and CDR2 SVGAGI (reference sequence). Trimming shortened V by 2 bases and J by 10 bases, and 12 bases separated the two germline ends. The CDR3 extends over 13 amino acids. CDR3 region: CASSYESDREQFF. The CDR3 DNA reads TGTGCCAGCAGTTACGAATCTGACAGGGAGCAGTTCTTC.

This clonotype was counted between two and nine times. The rearrangement uses TRBV15 and TRBJ2-3; D gene ambiguous. Germline values: CDR1 LNHNV, CDR2 YYDKDF (reference sequence). This CDR3 is 15 amino acids long. The V gene lost 5 bases and the J gene lost 5 bases, with 17 bases spanning the gap. The chain's CDR3 is CATSLVTFLGDTQYF. CDR3 in DNA: TGTGCCACCAGCTTGGTCACTTTCTTGGGAGATACGCAGTATTTT.

The chain links TRBV30 to TRBJ1-1; 8 bases agree with TRBD1. Germline assignment: CDR1 GTSNPN and CDR2 SVGIG (reference sequence). The CDR3 has 16 residues. The V gene end was trimmed by 8 bases and the J gene end by 0 bases; junction bases not matched to a gene: 14. CDR3 sequence (DNA): TGTGCCCAGACTAGAATCGGGGACAGGTTGAACACTGAAGCTTTCTTT. This gives the protein CAQTRIGDRLNTEAFF.

The chain combines TRBV5-6 with TRBJ2-1, with 7 bases identical to TRBD2. The CDR3 sequence is 15 residues long. After removal of 1 base from V and 6 bases from J, the junction contained 7 bases not matched to a gene. CDR1 SGHDT and CDR2 YYEEEE come from the germline V gene. CDR3 residues: CASSLYGGSVNEQFF. The CDR3 DNA reads as TGTGCCAGCAGCTTGTACGGGGGGAGCGTCAATGAGCAGTTCTTC.

J is TRBJ1-2 and V is TRBV7-6; D is uncertain. The CDR3 has 17 residues. Trimming pared 5 bases from V and 3 bases from J, leaving 22 bases between. CDR1 is SGHVS, CDR2 FNYEAQ, per germline. Here the CDR3 reads CASSPNYAATLDYGYTF. The CDR3 coding sequence is TGTGCCAGCAGCCCCAACTACGCAGCTACTTTAGACTATGGCTACACCTTC.

The rearrangement links TRBV7-2 to TRBJ2-7; D ambiguous. This CDR3 spans 13 amino acids. CDR1 is SGHTA, CDR2 FQGNSA, per germline. Trimming cost V 4 bases and J 4 bases, with 11 bases left between them. CDR3 in DNA: TGTGCCAGCAGCTCATGGACCTCTTACGAGCAGTACTTC. Residues: CASSSWTSYEQYF.

V gene TRBV6-5 combines with J gene TRBJ2-7, with 7 nucleotides matching TRBD1. The junction had 7 bases not matched to a gene; V was cut back by 6 bases and J by 2 bases. Looked up from germline, CDR1 is MNHEY and CDR2 is SVGAGI. CDR3 length: 14 amino acids. For the CDR3, the DNA is TGTGCCAGCAGCCTCAACAGGGGAGCCTACGAGCAGTACTTC. Translating it yields CASSLNRGAYEQYF.

This sequence joins TRBV10-3 and TRBJ2-2; D is unresolved. There are 12 residues in the CDR3. V gave up 2 bases and J gave up 5 bases, with 3 bases separating them. Germline CDR1 and CDR2: ENHRY and SYGVKD. The CDR3 sequence: CAISERTGELFF. The CDR3 DNA follows: TGTGCCATCAGTGAGCGGACCGGGGAGCTGTTTTTT.

The rearrangement uses TRBV6-6 and TRBJ2-7; 12 nucleotides line up with TRBD1. The J segment lost 6 bases and the V segment lost 6 bases, leaving 6 bases of the junction unmatched. The CDR3 runs to 14 residues. Germline V CDR1 and CDR2: MNHNY, SVGAGI (reference sequence). The CDR3 sequence is CASRSGTGGGEQYF. Written as DNA, the CDR3 is TGTGCCAGCAGGTCAGGGACAGGGGGCGGCGAGCAGTACTTC.

V is TRBV12-3 or TRBV12-4 and J is TRBJ2-5, with D maybe TRBD1 (6 bases). V was pared by 1 base and J by 4 bases, with 10 bases between. The CDR3 runs to 14 residues. The CDR3 here is CASSLVTGRETQYF. CDR3 in DNA: TGTGCCAGCAGTTTAGTTACAGGGCGAGAGACCCAGTACTTC.

The chain links TRBV20-1 to TRBJ2-1; TRBD2 agrees at 10 bases. The length of the CDR3 is 15 residues. Germline CDR1 reads DFQATT; CDR2 reads SNEGSKA (reference sequence). Trimming took 3 bases from V and 3 from J; bases not matched to a gene: 5. DNA of the CDR3: TGCAGTGCTAGTTTACTAGCGGGGATCTACAATGAGCAGTTCTTC. As protein: CSASLLAGIYNEQFF.

This chain links TRBV7-2 with TRBJ2-7; TRBD2 matches at 13 bases. Germline lookup yields CDR1 SGHTA and CDR2 FQGNSA. The V segment lost 10 bases and the J segment 6 bases; nucleotides outside the gene matches: 6. The CDR3 covers 13 residues. Here the CDR3 reads CATTSGGAREQYF. The CDR3, as DNA: TGTGCCACAACTAGCGGGGGGGCGCGCGAGCAGTACTTC. Full variable domain (rest looked up from reference TRBV7-2 and TRBJ2-7): GAGVSQSPSNKVTEKGKDVELRCDPISGHTALYWYRQSLGQGLEFLIYFQGNSAPDKSGLPSDRFSAERTGGSVSTLTIQRTQQEDSAVYLCATTSGGAREQYFGPGTRLTVT.

This clonotype was counted a few times. The chain recombines TRBV11-2 with TRBJ1-3; D is ambiguous. V was clipped by 4 bases and J by 8 bases, with 15 bases between them. Germline V gene lookup returns CDR1 SGHAT and CDR2 FQNNGV. This CDR3 contains 14 residues. The CDR3 is CASSSRPAGDTIYF. CDR3 in DNA: TGTGCCAGCAGCTCTCGCCCCGCCGGGGACACCATATATTTT.

This chain connects TRBV5-4 to TRBJ2-1; D remains ambiguous. The germline V gene encodes CDR1 SGHNT and CDR2 YYREEE (reference sequence). Trimming pared 0 bases from V and 5 bases from J, leaving 9 bases between. The CDR3 loop spans 14 amino acids. CDR3 bases: TGTGCCAGCAGCTTGGCGGTGAGCGACAATGAGCAGTTCTTC. Protein: CASSLAVSDNEQFF.

This clonotype was observed a single time. The chain links TRBV2 to TRBJ2-1; 9 bases agree with TRBD2. Losses at the gene ends were 8 bases for V and 8 bases for J; bases not matched to a gene: 13. Looked up from germline, CDR1 is SNHLY and CDR2 is FYNNEI. The CDR3 covers 15 residues. Here the CDR3 DNA reads TGTGCCAGCGCCTATTTTGGCGGGAGGGGGGATGAGCAGTTCTTC. Amino acid sequence: CASAYFGGRGDEQFF. Using reference TRBV2 and TRBJ2-1 for the parts outside the CDR3, the full variable domain is EPEVTQTPSHQVTQMGQEVILRCVPISNHLYFYWYRQILGQKVEFLVSFYNNEISEKSEIFDDQFSVERPDGSNFTLKIRSTKLEDSAMYFCASAYFGGRGDEQFFGPGTRLTVL.

The rearrangement joins TRBV6-6 to TRBJ2-1, with 7 bases that match TRBD1. V shed 5 bases, J shed 7 bases, and the junction held 8 bases outside the gene matches. In germline, CDR1 is MNHNY, CDR2 SVGAGI (reference sequence). This CDR3 is 14 amino acids long. The CDR3 protein is CASSQTGRRNEQFF. The CDR3 nucleotides read TGTGCCAGCAGTCAGACAGGGCGGAGGAATGAGCAGTTCTTC.